A selection of T cell receptor beta chains follows, all from one sample in a study of CD8+ T cells in alopecia areata. Libraries were prepared by immunoSEQ multiplex PCR; TCRdb keeps only in-frame clonotypes and omits some of them. The sample has 65,000 to 90,000 clones, about 51% seen once. Sequencing was done on a sample of NKG2D-high CD8+ T cells sorted from blood. These receptors were collected from a human donor with alopecia areata. CDR3s include the opening cysteine and the closing phenylalanine or tryptophan. The D gene is left open where the match is weak. Part of the rows lack a size; the others show once, few, many or a class for expanded clones.

D gene,V gene,J gene,clone size,CDR3 DNA,CDR3 protein
TRBD1,TRBV7-9,TRBJ2-3,.,TGTGCCAGCAGCTGGACAGGGACAGATACGCAGTATTTT,CASSWTGTDTQYF
TRBD1,TRBV28,TRBJ1-2,.,TGTGCCAGCAGCACTCACGGGACAGGGAGTGGCTACACCTTC,CASSTHGTGSGYTF
TRBD1,TRBV27,TRBJ2-7,.,TGTGCCAGCAGTTTGACAGGGGGGAACAACGAGCAGTACTTC,CASSLTGGNNEQYF
.,TRBV14,TRBJ2-1,few,TGTGCCAGCAGCCTTGAAGGGGGATTTGGCAATGAGCAGTTCTTC,CASSLEGGFGNEQFF
TRBD1,TRBV7-2,TRBJ2-5,.,TGTGCCAGCAGCTCTTGGGACAGAGAGGACCAAGAGACCCAGTACTTC,CASSSWDREDQETQYF
.,TRBV11-2,TRBJ2-7,.,TGTGCCAGCAGCCCCGGCGTGGGGGCCTACGAGCAGTACTTC,CASSPGVGAYEQYF
.,TRBV2,TRBJ1-2,.,TGTGCCAGCATCGGGGGCAGGAACTATGGCTACACCTTC,CASIGGRNYGYTF
TRBD1,TRBV29-1,TRBJ2-1,.,TGCAGCGTTGGGGGGACAGCCCAATACAATGAGCAGTTCTTC,CSVGGTAQYNEQFF
.,TRBV2,TRBJ2-3,.,TGTGCCAGCCTAGGGACAAGGTCCCCCCCAGGGACGCAGTATTTT,CASLGTRSPPGTQYF
.,TRBV4-2,TRBJ2-7,.,TGTGCCAGCAGCCAATTCGGTAGCGGATCCTACGAGCAGTACTTC,CASSQFGSGSYEQYF
TRBD2,TRBV5-1,TRBJ2-7,.,TGCGCCAGCAGCTTGGCCCTGGGACTAGCGGATTACGAGCAGTACTTC,CASSLALGLADYEQYF
.,TRBV27,TRBJ1-1,few,TGTGCCAGCCAGGGAGCCACTGAAGCTTTCTTT,CASQGATEAFF
.,TRBV14,TRBJ1-5,.,TGTGCCAGCAGCCAAGATCCAAATCAGCCCCAGCATTTT,CASSQDPNQPQHF
TRBD2,TRBV29-1,TRBJ2-2,.,TGCAGCACCTCAGGGAGCGGGAGTGGAACCGGGGAGCTGTTTTTT,CSTSGSGSGTGELFF
.,TRBV27,TRBJ2-7,.,TGTGCCAGCAGTGGGGGATCCTACGAGCAGTACTTC,CASSGGSYEQYF
.,TRBV19,TRBJ2-7,few,TGTGCCAGTACCACGGACAGTCCCTACGAGCAGTACTTC,CASTTDSPYEQYF
.,TRBV27,TRBJ2-1,.,TGTGCCAGCCTCCAGAACAATGAGCAGTTCTTC,CASLQNNEQFF
.,TRBV9,TRBJ1-1,few,TGTGCCAGCAGACAGGTTGTGAACACTGAAGCTTTCTTT,CASRQVVNTEAFF
TRBD2,TRBV11-2,TRBJ2-3,few,TGTGCCAGCAGTGGCGGGAGAGGCACAGATACGCAGTATTTT,CASSGGRGTDTQYF
TRBD1,TRBV7-9,TRBJ2-2,few,TGTGCCAGCAGCTTCGGGACAGCAAACACCGGGGAGCTGTTTTTT,CASSFGTANTGELFF
.,TRBV7-2,TRBJ1-1,.,TGTGCCTGCACCGCCGGTTTAGCTTTCTTT,CACTAGLAFF
.,TRBV6-6,TRBJ2-7,.,TGTGCCAGCAGTCCCCTTTACGAGCAGTACTTC,CASSPLYEQYF
.,TRBV27,TRBJ1-6,.,TGTGCCAGCAGTTCCGATCCAGCAATCAATTCACCCCTCCACTTT,CASSSDPAINSPLHF
.,TRBV28,TRBJ2-7,few,TGTGCCAGCAGAGCCCGGAGGCCCTTGGACGAGCAGTACTTC,CASRARRPLDEQYF
.,TRBV30,TRBJ2-1,.,TGTGCCTGGAGTGTATCTCAAGTCAATGAGCAGTTCTTC,CAWSVSQVNEQFF
.,TRBV5-4,TRBJ2-1,.,TGTGCCAGCAGCTTTGGCTTCCAGGGAGGTGAGCAGTTCTTC,CASSFGFQGGEQFF
TRBD2,TRBV5-1,TRBJ2-7,.,TGCGCCAGTGCAGCGGGGGGAGATTACGAGCAGTACTTC,CASAAGGDYEQYF
.,TRBV4-1,TRBJ2-2,.,TGCGCCAGCAGTCCAGCTCGGGGATACGGGGAGCTGTTTTTT,CASSPARGYGELFF
.,TRBV5-1,TRBJ2-7,.,TGCGCCAGCGGTCGGGGGTCAGCCTACGAGCAGTACTTC,CASGRGSAYEQYF
TRBD2,TRBV4-1,TRBJ2-7,.,TGCGCCAGCAGCCAGGCGAGTAGACTAGCGGGAGCTTACGAGCAGTACTTC,CASSQASRLAGAYEQYF
.,TRBV7-2,TRBJ2-7,.,TGTGCCAGCAGCTTAGGTCGTCTACTCGACGAGCAGTACTTC,CASSLGRLLDEQYF
.,TRBV23-1,TRBJ2-4,few,TGCGCCAGCAGTCCTCCAGGGAACAAAAACATTCAGTACTTC,CASSPPGNKNIQYF
.,TRBV4-1,TRBJ1-6,.,TGCGCCAGCAGCCTGACGGATACTAATTCACCCCTCCACTTT,CASSLTDTNSPLHF
.,TRBV28,TRBJ2-7,.,TGTGCCAGCAGTTTAATATCAGCCTCCGACCCCTACGAGCAGTACTTC,CASSLISASDPYEQYF
.,TRBV29-1,TRBJ1-1,few,TGCAGCGCTGGGACTGAAGCTTTCTTT,CSAGTEAFF
.,TRBV11-3,TRBJ2-1,.,TGTGCCAGCAGGGCCCCCTACAATGAGCAGTTCTTC,CASRAPYNEQFF
.,TRBV4-1,TRBJ2-3,.,TGCGCCAGCAGCCCACCCGGGGCCTTAGATACGCAGTATTTT,CASSPPGALDTQYF
.,TRBV27,TRBJ1-4,.,TGTGCCAGCAGTTCACCATGGGATATCGGTGAAAAACTGTTTTTT,CASSSPWDIGEKLFF
TRBD1,TRBV28,TRBJ2-7,few,TGTGCCAGCAGTCTCTCGGGGGACAGGGTGGAAGAGCAGTACTTC,CASSLSGDRVEEQYF
.,TRBV7-9,TRBJ2-7,.,TGTGCCAGCACAGAACCGGGGGCCAACTACGAGCAGTACTTC,CASTEPGANYEQYF
.,TRBV28,TRBJ2-5,few,TGTGCCAGCAGTTTTGGTGAGACCCAGTACTTC,CASSFGETQYF
TRBD1,TRBV29-1,TRBJ2-2,few,TGCAGCGTCCAGACAGGGGTCCACGGGGAGCTGTTTTTT,CSVQTGVHGELFF
.,TRBV9,TRBJ2-5,.,TGTGCCAGCAGCGGTTCACTGGAGGAGACCCAGTACTTC,CASSGSLEETQYF
.,TRBV15,TRBJ2-3,.,TGTGCCACAGGGATCCCGACAGATACGCAGTATTTT,CATGIPTDTQYF
TRBD1,TRBV5-6,TRBJ2-2,.,TGTGCCAGCAGCCTCGGACAGGGACTTAAGCGCGGGGAGCTGTTTTTT,CASSLGQGLKRGELFF
.,TRBV30,TRBJ2-3,.,TGTGCCTGGAGCAGCCCCCTTACCCTCAGCACAGATACGCAGTATTTT,CAWSSPLTLSTDTQYF
.,TRBV2,TRBJ1-1,.,TGTGCCAGCAGTGAAGAACAGGCTGAAGCTTTCTTT,CASSEEQAEAFF
TRBD1,TRBV29-1,TRBJ2-1,few,TGCAGCGTTGACGACAGGGCCAGCTCCTACAATGAGCAGTTCTTC,CSVDDRASSYNEQFF
.,TRBV29-1,TRBJ2-2,few,TGCAGCGTCGCCCAAGACACCGGGGAGCTGTTTTTT,CSVAQDTGELFF
.,TRBV30,TRBJ2-3,.,TGTGCCTGGAGATCCAGAGATACGCAGTATTTT,CAWRSRDTQYF
.,TRBV2,TRBJ2-5,.,TGTGCCAGCAGTGAGTTTGGGGGCCACCGGCCAGAGACCCAGTACTTC,CASSEFGGHRPETQYF
.,TRBV7-9,TRBJ2-3,few,TGTGCCAGCAGCCCTGGATTGGGCCACACAGATACGCAGTATTTT,CASSPGLGHTDTQYF